The table lists the clone carrying this TCR beta chain with a count of one. Sequence at one end of the junction differs from germline and may be a read error. The germline CDR1 and CDR2 sequences are MNHEY and SVGAGI. The CDR3 totals 12 residues. The data belong to a study of blood T cell repertoires in COVID-19. On the study more broadly: The origin of the acute and convalescent COVID-19 samples was the United States, Italy and Spain. T cells, B-cell-depleted T cells, or PBMCs provided the cDNA or gDNA that served as material.

Per the original methods: Amplification of reference gene primers provided the estimated nucleated cell counts. This table comes from immunoSEQ multiplex PCR, and its TCRdb copy is limited to in-frame clones, with some not included. Clone size and V and J calls were adopted from that table, with D and trimming inferred from the DNA. The sample has under 75,000 clones; approximately 80% are singletons. The chain combines TRBV6-5 with TRBJ1-1; maybe TRBD1 (6 bases). The sequenced sample was peripheral blood. This TCR came from a woman aged 80 or over with acute or convalescent COVID-19. The CDR3 loop reads CASSYPESPGDF. The CDR3 DNA reads TGTGCCAGCAGTTACCCGGAGTCACCAGGGGACTTT.